The entry below gives a single T cell receptor beta chain sequence along with its context. The antigen is unknown. The sample originates from a study of spatial heterogeneity in lung cancer. The overall study: In raw reads, more than nine appearances on average were recorded for each unique TCR and UMI combination. Whole-study findings and limits: Mutation counts in tumors were tracked by counts of expanded intratumoral alpha and beta TCRs.

Regarding time point: sample taken at primary tumor resection. Every TCR cDNA molecule carried a tag that served as a unique molecular identifier. TCRdb re-derived calls from the 5' RACE reads in MiXCR, one entry per CDR3 protein. This sample has 4,900 or so distinct CDR3 sequences, with roughly 23% found just once. CDR3 length equals 15 residues. Germline V lookup: CDR1 DFQATT, CDR2 SNEGSKA (reference sequence). J lost 6 bases, V lost 0 bases, and 9 bases had no gene match. This chain connects TRBV20-1 to TRBJ2-7, with 9 nucleotides matching TRBD1. Sample: lung tumor tissue, taken at surgery. The source is a male donor with early-stage non-small cell lung cancer. The CDR3 nucleotides are TGCAGTGCTAGAGATCCCCGGGACAGGGTCACCGAGCAGTACTTC. Amino acids: CSARDPRDRVTEQYF.